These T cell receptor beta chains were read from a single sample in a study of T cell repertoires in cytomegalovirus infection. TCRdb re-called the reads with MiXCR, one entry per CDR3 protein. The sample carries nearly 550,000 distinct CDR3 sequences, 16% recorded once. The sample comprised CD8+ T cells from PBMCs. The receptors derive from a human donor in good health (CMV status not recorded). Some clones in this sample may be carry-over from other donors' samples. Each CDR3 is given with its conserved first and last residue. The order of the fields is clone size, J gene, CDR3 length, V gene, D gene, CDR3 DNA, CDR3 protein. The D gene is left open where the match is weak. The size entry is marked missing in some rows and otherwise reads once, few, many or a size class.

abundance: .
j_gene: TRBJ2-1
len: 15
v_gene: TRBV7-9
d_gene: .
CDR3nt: TGTGCCAGCAGCCAGCAAGGCGGTTCCTACAATGAGCAGTTCTTC
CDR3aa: CASSQQGGSYNEQFF

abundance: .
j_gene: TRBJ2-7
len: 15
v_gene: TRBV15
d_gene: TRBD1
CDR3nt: TGTGCCACCAGCAGAGTTGGGACAGTAAACGACGAGCAGTACTTC
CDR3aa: CATSRVGTVNDEQYF

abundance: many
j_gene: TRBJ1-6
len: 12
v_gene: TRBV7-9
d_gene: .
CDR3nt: TGTGCCAGCAGCTCCCTTGGGTGGCCCCTCCACTTT
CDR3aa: CASSSLGWPLHF

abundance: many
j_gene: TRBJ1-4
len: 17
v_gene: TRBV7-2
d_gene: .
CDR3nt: TGTGCCAGCAGCTTAGTACCAGGGAGGGGGGGGGTTGAAAAACTGTTTTTT
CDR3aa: CASSLVPGRGGVEKLFF

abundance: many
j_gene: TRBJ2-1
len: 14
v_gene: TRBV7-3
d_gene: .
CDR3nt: TGTGCCAGCAGCTTATGGGGGCCGTACAATGAGCAGTTCTTC
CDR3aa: CASSLWGPYNEQFF

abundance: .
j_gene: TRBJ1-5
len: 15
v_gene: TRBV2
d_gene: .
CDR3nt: TGTGCCAGCAAGTATCTTGACACTAGCAATCAGCCCCAGCATTTT
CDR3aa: CASKYLDTSNQPQHF

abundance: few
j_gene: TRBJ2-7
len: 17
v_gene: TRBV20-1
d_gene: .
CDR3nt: TGCAGTGCTAGAGATTTACCTTGGCAGGGTCTCGTCGACGAGCAGTACTTC
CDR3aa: CSARDLPWQGLVDEQYF

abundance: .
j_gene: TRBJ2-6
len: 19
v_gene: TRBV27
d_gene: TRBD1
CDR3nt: TGTGCCAGCAGTTTATCAGGGACAGGGGGTTTTGCTGGGGCCAACGTCCTGACTTTC
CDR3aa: CASSLSGTGGFAGANVLTF

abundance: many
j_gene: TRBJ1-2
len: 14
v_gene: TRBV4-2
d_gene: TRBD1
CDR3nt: TGTGCCAGCAGCCGCCGGGACAGGGCCCCCGGCTACACCTTC
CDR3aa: CASSRRDRAPGYTF

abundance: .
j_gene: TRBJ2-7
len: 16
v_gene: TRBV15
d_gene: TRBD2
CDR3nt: TGTGCCACCAGCAGAGATTTCGCGGGAGAGGCCTACGAGCAGTACTTC
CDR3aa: CATSRDFAGEAYEQYF

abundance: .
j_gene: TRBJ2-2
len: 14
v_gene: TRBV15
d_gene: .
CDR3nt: TGTGCCACCAGCCCCCGGACCGGGGCCGGGGAGCTGTTTTTT
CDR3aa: CATSPRTGAGELFF

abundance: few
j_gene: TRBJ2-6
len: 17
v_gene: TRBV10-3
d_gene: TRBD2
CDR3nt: TGTGCCATCAGCCATGGCCCGGGGGGGGCTGGGGCCAACGTCCTGACTTTC
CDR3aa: CAISHGPGGAGANVLTF

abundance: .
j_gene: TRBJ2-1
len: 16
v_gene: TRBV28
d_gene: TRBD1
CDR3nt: TGTGCCAGCAGTCTAAAACTCCGGGACAGGTTACATGAGCAGTTCTTC
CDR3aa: CASSLKLRDRLHEQFF

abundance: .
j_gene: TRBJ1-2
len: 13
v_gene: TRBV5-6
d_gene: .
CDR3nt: TGTGCCAGCAGCTCCCAGGGGAGGGGTGGCTACACCTTC
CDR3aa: CASSSQGRGGYTF

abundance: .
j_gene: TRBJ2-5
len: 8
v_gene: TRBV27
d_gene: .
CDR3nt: TGTGCCGGGGAGACCCAGTACTTC
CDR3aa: CAGETQYF